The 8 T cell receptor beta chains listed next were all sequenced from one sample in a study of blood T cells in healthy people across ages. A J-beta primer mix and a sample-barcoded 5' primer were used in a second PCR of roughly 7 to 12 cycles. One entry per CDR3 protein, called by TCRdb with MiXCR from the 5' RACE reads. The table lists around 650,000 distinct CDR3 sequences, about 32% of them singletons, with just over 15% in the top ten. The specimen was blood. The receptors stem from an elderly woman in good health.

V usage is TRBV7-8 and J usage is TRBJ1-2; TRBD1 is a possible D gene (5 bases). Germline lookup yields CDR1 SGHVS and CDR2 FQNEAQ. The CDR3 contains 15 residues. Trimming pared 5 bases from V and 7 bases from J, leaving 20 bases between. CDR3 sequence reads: CASSLRVGTSGGYTF. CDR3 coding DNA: TGTGCCAGCAGCCTTAGGGTCGGGACGTCGGGTGGCTACACCTTC.

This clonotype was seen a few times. The CDR3 nucleotides read TGTGCCAGCAGTATGCCACAACAATCCAATCAGCCCCAGCATTTT. Translating gives CASSMPQQSNQPQHF. The V gene is TRBV6-1, the J gene TRBJ1-5; no reliable D call. The CDR3 contains 15 residues. Germline lookup yields CDR1 MNHNS and CDR2 SASEGT. The V gene lost 5 bases and the J gene lost 3 bases, with 14 bases spanning the gap.

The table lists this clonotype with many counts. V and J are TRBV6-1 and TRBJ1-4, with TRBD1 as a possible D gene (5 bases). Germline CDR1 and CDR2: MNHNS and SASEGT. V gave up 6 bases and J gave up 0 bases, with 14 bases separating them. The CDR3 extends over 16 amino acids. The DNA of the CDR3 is TGTGCCAGCAGGGACCAGGGACGACCAACTAATGAAAAACTGTTTTTT. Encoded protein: CASRDQGRPTNEKLFF.

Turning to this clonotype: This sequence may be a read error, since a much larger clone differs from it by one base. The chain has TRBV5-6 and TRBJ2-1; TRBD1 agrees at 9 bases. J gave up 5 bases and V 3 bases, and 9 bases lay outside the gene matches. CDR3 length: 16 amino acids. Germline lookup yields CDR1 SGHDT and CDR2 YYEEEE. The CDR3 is CASSSGTGLSDNEQFF. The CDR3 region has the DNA TGTGCCAGCAGCTCCGGGACAGGGTTATCCGACAATGAGCAGTTCTTC.

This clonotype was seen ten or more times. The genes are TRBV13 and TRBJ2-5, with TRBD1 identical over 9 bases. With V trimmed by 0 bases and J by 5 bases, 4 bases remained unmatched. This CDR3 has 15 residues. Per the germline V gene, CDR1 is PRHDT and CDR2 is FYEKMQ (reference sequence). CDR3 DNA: TGTGCCAGCAGCTTAGGCGGGACAGGGTACGAGACCCAGTACTTC. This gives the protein CASSLGGTGYETQYF. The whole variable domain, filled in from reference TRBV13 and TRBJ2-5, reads AAGVIQSPRHLIKEKRETATLKCYPIPRHDTVYWYQQGPGQDPQFLISFYEKMQSDKGSIPDRFSAQQFSDYHSELNMSSLELGDSALYFCASSLGGTGYETQYFGPGTRLLVL.

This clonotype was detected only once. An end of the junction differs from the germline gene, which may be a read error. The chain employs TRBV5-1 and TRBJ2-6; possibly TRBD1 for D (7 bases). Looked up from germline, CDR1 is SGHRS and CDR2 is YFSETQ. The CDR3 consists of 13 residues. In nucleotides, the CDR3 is TGCGCCAGCAGCCCGGAGGGGGCCAACGCCCTGAATTTC. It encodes CASSPEGANALNF.

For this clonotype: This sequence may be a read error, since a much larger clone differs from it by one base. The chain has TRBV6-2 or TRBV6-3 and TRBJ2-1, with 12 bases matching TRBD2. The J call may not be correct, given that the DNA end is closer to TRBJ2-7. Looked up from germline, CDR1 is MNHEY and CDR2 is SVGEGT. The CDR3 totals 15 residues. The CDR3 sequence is CASSRLAGAYNEQYF. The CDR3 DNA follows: TGTGCCAGCAGTCGACTAGCGGGGGCCTACAATGAGCAGTACTTC.

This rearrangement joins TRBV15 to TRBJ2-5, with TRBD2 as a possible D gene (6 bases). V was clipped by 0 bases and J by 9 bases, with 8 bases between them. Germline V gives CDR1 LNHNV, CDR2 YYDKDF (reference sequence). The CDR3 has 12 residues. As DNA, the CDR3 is TGTGCCACCAGCAGAGATACGGGGGCCCAGTACTTC. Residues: CATSRDTGAQYF.